The 31 T cell receptor beta chains in this list originate from one sample, sequenced in a study of blood T cell repertoires in COVID-19. The assay was immunoSEQ multiplex PCR, and TCRdb's table has in-frame clones only and misses some. The sample includes around 50,000 clones, less than 95% of them seen just once. The specimen was peripheral blood. Receptor source: a human donor in a cohort sampled during active COVID-19.

This clone was detected once. The chain links TRBV18 to TRBJ1-2; no definite D call. Germline lookup yields CDR1 KGHSH and CDR2 LQKENI. This CDR3 is 11 amino acids long. Between the trimmed V and J ends, which lost 5 bases and 8 bases, there was a span of 9 bases. The CDR3 region is CASSAGGGYTF. The CDR3 bases are TGTGCCAGCTCAGCGGGCGGAGGCTACACCTTC.

The rearrangement joins TRBV6-6 to TRBJ2-7; 16 nucleotides match TRBD2. V shed 5 bases and J 7 bases; nucleotides not matched to a gene: 20. The CDR3 runs to 20 residues. The germline gives CDR1 MNHNY, CDR2 SVGAGI (reference sequence). The CDR3 sequence: CASSQTVPGLAGGRRLEQYF. The CDR3 coding sequence is TGTGCCAGCAGTCAAACCGTACCGGGACTAGCGGGAGGGCGCCGCCTTGAGCAGTACTTC.

The genes are TRBV6-5 and TRBJ1-2; TRBD1 might be the D (6 bases). The CDR3 sequence is 14 residues long. The germline V gene encodes CDR1 MNHEY and CDR2 SVGAGI. Trimming removed 6 bases at V and 0 bases at J, with 11 bases between. This chain's CDR3 is CASRRTDANYGYTF. CDR3 sequence (DNA): TGTGCCAGCAGAAGGACAGACGCTAACTATGGCTACACCTTC.

The rearrangement joins TRBV18 to TRBJ1-1; 10 bases are a match to TRBD1. The germline gives CDR1 KGHSH, CDR2 LQKENI. The CDR3 runs 13 residues. Losses at the gene ends were 4 bases for V and 4 bases for J; bases not matched to a gene: 0. CDR3 in DNA: TGTGCCAGCTCACGGACAGGGGGCACTGAAGCTTTCTTT. Its translation: CASSRTGGTEAFF.

The V and J genes are TRBV14 and TRBJ2-7, with D possibly TRBD2 on 7 matching bases. Germline values: CDR1 SGHDN, CDR2 FVKESK. This CDR3 is built from 15 residues. Trimming took off 1 base at V and 5 bases at J, with 15 bases between the two ends. In DNA form, the CDR3 reads TGTGCCAGCAGCCAAGGGGGGGGGCCAAGGAACGAGCAGTACTTC. Amino acid sequence: CASSQGGGPRNEQYF.

The chain links TRBV5-1 to TRBJ2-5; 12 positions agree with TRBD1. CDR3 length: 13 residues. J lost 5 bases, V lost 10 bases, and 6 bases had no gene match. Germline V gene lookup returns CDR1 SGHRS and CDR2 YFSETQ. CDR3: CASGQGAKETQYF. CDR3 coding DNA: TGCGCCTCGGGACAGGGGGCGAAGGAGACCCAGTACTTC.

The chain joins TRBV5-1 to TRBJ1-4, with 7 bases that match TRBD1. The trim removed 2 bases at V and 8 bases at J, leaving 12 bases unmatched. The CDR3 totals 16 residues. Germline assignment: CDR1 SGHRS and CDR2 YFSETQ. CDR3 nucleotide sequence: TGCGCCAGCAGCTTTCTCCCCGGACAGGTGGCGGAAAAACTGTTTTTT. Protein sequence: CASSFLPGQVAEKLFF.

The genes are TRBV7-6 and TRBJ2-1; D is uncertain. The length of the CDR3 is 14 residues. The germline gives CDR1 SGHVS, CDR2 FNYEAQ. V lost 5 bases and J 5 bases, leaving 13 bases between the germline ends. The CDR3 region has the DNA TGTGCCAGCAGCCAATTCTCCGCGGACAATGAGCAGTTCTTC. This codes for CASSQFSADNEQFF.

This chain uses TRBV9 with TRBJ2-1, with a possible D match to TRBD2 (5 bases). This CDR3 has 17 amino acids. CDR1 is SGDLS and CDR2 is YYNGEE in the germline V gene. Trimming stripped 0 bases from V and 2 bases from J, with 15 bases between. This chain's CDR3 is CASSVGTSGGPYNEQFF. In DNA form, the CDR3 reads TGTGCCAGCAGCGTAGGGACGAGCGGAGGACCCTACAATGAGCAGTTCTTC.

The chain joins TRBV19 to TRBJ2-3; D is uncertain. Germline CDR1 reads LNHDA; CDR2 reads SQIVND (reference sequence). The CDR3 has 15 residues. Between the trimmed V and J ends, which lost 3 bases and 2 bases, there was a span of 12 bases. CDR3 residues: CASSIISAATDTQYF. DNA of the CDR3: TGTGCCAGTAGTATTATTAGTGCGGCCACAGATACGCAGTATTTT. Using reference TRBV19 and TRBJ2-3 for the parts outside the CDR3, the full variable domain is DGGITQSPKYLFRKEGQNVTLSCEQNLNHDAMYWYRQDPGQGLRLIYYSQIVNDFQKGDIAEGYSVSREKKESFPLTVTSAQKNPTAFYLCASSIISAATDTQYFGPGTRLTVL.

The chain links TRBV27 to TRBJ2-5; TRBD2 is a possible D gene (5 bases). Per germline, CDR1 MNHEY and CDR2 SMNVEV (reference sequence). Between the trimmed V and J ends, which lost 3 bases and 7 bases, there was a span of 9 bases. This CDR3 contains 12 residues. CDR3 region: CASSLVGGTQYF. The DNA of the CDR3 is TGTGCCAGCAGTTTGGTCGGAGGGACCCAGTACTTC.

This chain links TRBV5-8 with TRBJ2-7, with D maybe TRBD1 (5 bases). Germline V gene data show CDR1 as SGHTS and CDR2 as YDEGEE. The CDR3 length is 16 residues. The V gene lost 1 base and the J gene lost 2 bases, with 16 bases spanning the gap. The CDR3 spells CASSLPARQRAYEQYF. CDR3 nucleotides: TGTGCCAGCAGCTTGCCCGCAAGACAGAGAGCCTACGAGCAGTACTTC. The full variable domain, with the rest looked up from reference TRBV5-8 and TRBJ2-7, is EAGVTQSPTHLIKTRGQQATLRCSPISGHTSVYWYQQALGLGLQFLLWYDEGEERNRGNFPPRFSGRQFPNYSSELNVNALELEDSALYLCASSLPARQRAYEQYFGPGTRLTVT.

The chain carries TRBV20-1 and TRBJ1-3; no clear D gene. Germline V gene data show CDR1 as DFQATT and CDR2 as SNEGSKA (reference sequence). V dropped 3 bases and J dropped 0 bases, with 12 bases sitting between them. There are 15 residues in the CDR3. The CDR3: CSASTAMDSGNTIYF. CDR3 bases: TGCAGTGCTAGTACAGCCATGGACTCTGGAAACACCATATATTTT.

The chain recombines TRBV6-5 with TRBJ2-7; TRBD2 agrees at 14 bases. V shed 8 bases, J shed 2 bases, and the junction held 5 bases outside the gene matches. CDR1 and CDR2 (germline): MNHEY, SVGAGI. CDR3 length: 15 amino acids. The CDR3 sequence: CASGTSGGGPYEQYF. Here the CDR3 DNA reads TGTGCCAGCGGGACTAGCGGGGGAGGCCCCTACGAGCAGTACTTC.

This clone came up a few times. The chain recombines TRBV3-1 (or the pseudogene TRBV3-2) with TRBJ1-1, with a tentative D call TRBD1 (5 bases). The CDR3 has 16 amino acids. From germline, CDR1 is LGHDT and CDR2 YNNKEL (reference sequence). The ends were cut back, 0 bases at V and 4 bases at J, with 15 bases in the middle. The DNA for the CDR3 is TGTGCCAGCAGCCAAGATCGGGCAGGGTGGGTCACTGAAGCTTTCTTT. This translates into CASSQDRAGWVTEAFF.

The J gene is TRBJ1-6, the V gene TRBV5-8; D is unresolved. V was shortened by 0 bases and J by 7 bases, with 14 bases between the two germline ends. The germline V gene encodes CDR1 SGHTS and CDR2 YDEGEE. CDR3 length: 16 residues. CDR3 DNA sequence: TGTGCCAGCAGCTTGGATGGAGGGAAGAAAAATTCACCCCTCCACTTT. This codes for CASSLDGGKKNSPLHF.

The rearrangement joins TRBV5-1 to TRBJ1-4; possible D gene TRBD1, 6 bases. This CDR3 contains 15 residues. Trimming left V 1 base short and J 3 bases short, with 10 bases between. The germline CDR1 and CDR2 sequences are SGHRS and YFSETQ. This chain's CDR3 is CASSLRKGANEKLFF. The CDR3 bases are TGCGCCAGCAGCTTGAGAAAGGGGGCTAATGAAAAACTGTTTTTT.

The chain couples TRBV2 to TRBJ2-5; D is perhaps TRBD2 (6 bases). Looked up from germline, CDR1 is SNHLY and CDR2 is FYNNEI. This CDR3 is 14 amino acids long. V lost 4 bases to trimming and J lost 4 bases, with 13 bases between them. The CDR3 loop is CASSGNGRLETQYF. In DNA form, the CDR3 reads TGTGCCAGCAGTGGTAACGGGAGATTAGAGACCCAGTACTTC.

This clone is a singleton in its sample. The genes are TRBV5-1 and TRBJ2-2; 8 nucleotides align to TRBD1. CDR3 length: 17 residues. The germline gives CDR1 SGHRS, CDR2 YFSETQ. The V segment lost 4 bases and the J segment 6 bases; nucleotides outside the gene matches: 14. CDR3 loop: CASSTEAGTGRAGELFF. Written as DNA, the CDR3 is TGCGCCAGCAGCACCGAAGCCGGGACAGGTCGTGCCGGGGAGCTGTTTTTT.

This chain joins TRBV4-1 and TRBJ2-3, with TRBD2 matching over 10 bases. Germline lookup yields CDR1 MGHRA and CDR2 YSYEKL. V lost 0 bases to trimming and J lost 2 bases; unmatched junction nucleotides: 5. This CDR3 contains 17 residues. The CDR3 nucleotides are TGCGCCAGCAGCCAAGATCCTAGCGGGAGTGCCACAGATACGCAGTATTTT. This translates into CASSQDPSGSATDTQYF.

This clone has a handful of counts. The V call is TRBV11-2, the J call TRBJ1-6; 9 bases map to TRBD1. This CDR3 has 16 amino acids. J was trimmed by 8 bases and V by 5 bases; bases with no gene match: 10. Germline assignment: CDR1 SGHAT and CDR2 FQNNGV. CDR3 sequence reads: CASSTSRDRVDSPLHF. The CDR3, as DNA: TGTGCCAGCAGCACGAGCCGGGACAGGGTTGATTCACCCCTCCACTTT.

The V gene is TRBV3-1 (or the pseudogene TRBV3-2), the J gene TRBJ2-3, with TRBD2 matching 11 bases. The CDR3 loop spans 14 amino acids. The junction had 1 base not matched to a gene; V was cut back by 3 bases and J by 5 bases. Germline V gene lookup returns CDR1 LGHDT and CDR2 YNNKEL (reference sequence). The CDR3 nucleotides read TGTGCCAGCAGCCACACTAGCGGGAGAGATACGCAGTATTTT. It encodes CASSHTSGRDTQYF.

This sequence joins TRBV11-2 and TRBJ2-7, with D hard to call. From germline, CDR1 is SGHAT and CDR2 FQNNGV. V shed 0 bases and J shed 1 base, with 7 bases lying between them. The CDR3 extends over 14 amino acids. The CDR3 is CASSLDWQSYEQYF. The DNA for the CDR3 is TGTGCCAGCAGCTTAGACTGGCAATCCTACGAGCAGTACTTC.

The genes are TRBV27 and TRBJ2-3; D might be TRBD2 (6 bases). Per germline, CDR1 MNHEY and CDR2 SMNVEV (reference sequence). The CDR3 consists of 13 residues. Deletions cut 6 bases from V and 6 bases from J, with 13 bases between. The CDR3 sequence is CASRRRSGDTQYF. The CDR3, as DNA: TGTGCCAGCAGACGACGGAGCGGGGATACGCAGTATTTT.

The gene calls are TRBV3-1 (or the pseudogene TRBV3-2) and TRBJ2-5; D not certain. The CDR3 is 12 amino acids. Per germline, CDR1 LGHDT and CDR2 YNNKEL (reference sequence). Trimming pared 2 bases from V and 2 bases from J, leaving 3 bases between. CDR3 nucleotides: TGTGCCAGCAGCCAACCACAAGAGACCCAGTACTTC. The encoded protein is CASSQPQETQYF.

The rearrangement uses TRBV15 and TRBJ2-2; 7 bases map to TRBD1. CDR3 length equals 13 residues. V shed 4 bases, J shed 6 bases, and the junction held 2 bases outside the gene matches. Germline V lookup: CDR1 LNHNV, CDR2 YYDKDF (reference sequence). The CDR3 nucleotides are TGTGCCACCAGCACAACAGGGGCCGGGGAGCTGTTTTTT. Translation gives CATSTTGAGELFF.

The CDR3 spells CASHRDLNTEAFF. The CDR3 region has the DNA TGTGCCAGCCACAGGGACCTGAACACTGAAGCTTTCTTT. This rearrangement joins TRBV18 to TRBJ1-1, with D tentatively TRBD1 (6 bases). This CDR3 spans 13 amino acids. Trimming removed 8 bases at V and 0 bases at J, with 10 bases between. CDR1 and CDR2 (germline): KGHSH, LQKENI.

The V call is TRBV28, the J call TRBJ2-7; D possibly corresponds to TRBD2 (5 bases). The germline V gene encodes CDR1 MDHEN and CDR2 SYDVKM. Trimming removed 2 bases from V and 7 bases from J, with 12 bases in between. The CDR3 consists of 13 residues. The CDR3 sequence is CASSLVLRGEQYF. As DNA, the CDR3 is TGTGCCAGCAGTTTAGTGTTACGGGGAGAGCAGTACTTC.

The chain couples TRBV5-1 to TRBJ2-3, with D tentatively TRBD2 (6 bases). The CDR3 is made up of 16 amino acids. From germline, CDR1 is SGHRS and CDR2 YFSETQ. V lost 0 bases and J lost 7, with 18 bases in between. The CDR3 here is CASSLDGTQSAHTQYF. CDR3 DNA: TGCGCCAGCAGCTTGGATGGGACTCAATCCGCCCATACGCAGTATTTT.

V and J are TRBV18 and TRBJ1-1; D call uncertain. Germline lookup yields CDR1 KGHSH and CDR2 LQKENI. V shed 0 bases and J shed 3 bases, with 11 bases lying between them. The length of the CDR3 is 15 residues. The CDR3 loop reads CASSPPPYSYTEAFF. The CDR3 bases are TGTGCCAGCTCACCACCCCCCTACTCCTACACTGAAGCTTTCTTT.

This clone appeared once. This chain links TRBV5-1 with TRBJ2-5; tentatively, D is TRBD2 (5 bases). The CDR3 extends over 16 amino acids. V was cut by 3 bases and J by 5 bases, with 20 bases left in between. Germline lookup yields CDR1 SGHRS and CDR2 YFSETQ. The CDR3, as DNA: TGCGCCAGCAGCTCGTTCAGGACTGGAGGTATTGAGACCCAGTACTTC. Translating it yields CASSSFRTGGIETQYF.